This T cell receptor beta chain was documented in a study of T-cell memory formation after mild COVID-19. The wider study: The two donors had largely donor-specific TCR clusters.

TCR alpha and TCR beta cDNA libraries carrying sample barcodes and UMIs came from 5'RACE with constant-segment primers. TCRdb independently ran MiXCR on the 5' RACE reads; one entry per CDR3 protein. Here the sample spans around 150,000 distinct CDR3 sequences, 11% being singletons. The CDR3 runs to 16 residues. CDR1 and CDR2 from the germline V gene are ENHRY and SYGVKD. Trimming stripped 4 bases from V and 0 bases from J, with 14 bases between. The chain recombines TRBV10-3 with TRBJ2-3, with D perhaps TRBD2 (5 bases). The TCR sequence derives from a man aged 18 to 30 who had mild COVID-19 (a few samples of this study predate the infection). Cell type and time point are not known. The sequenced sample was PBMCs or a T cell subset sorted from them (not recorded which). The CDR3: CAISGIGAASTDTQYF. The CDR3 bases are TGTGCCATCAGTGGTATAGGAGCGGCTAGCACAGATACGCAGTATTTT.